This T cell receptor beta chain was sequenced during a study of blood T cell repertoires in COVID-19. The wider study: Spain, Italy and the United States supplied samples that represented acute and convalescent COVID-19. Sources were T cells, B-cell-depleted T cells, or PBMCs; the material itself was cDNA or gDNA.

The data were produced by immunoSEQ multiplex PCR, yet TCRdb's version contains in-frame clones alone and is incomplete. The sample lists around 150,000 clones, roughly 84% seen once, with 4% in the top ten. V shed 1 base, J shed 4 bases, and the junction held 6 bases outside the gene matches. The CDR3 is 15 amino acids. The germline gives CDR1 SGDLS, CDR2 YYNGEE. The sequencing input was peripheral blood. This TCR was recovered from a woman aged 55-69 years with acute or convalescent COVID-19. This chain joins TRBV9 and TRBJ2-5; 8 bases align to TRBD2. The CDR3 nucleotides are TGTGCCAGCAGCGTATCAGCGGGAGCGGGAGAGACCCAGTACTTC. It yields the protein CASSVSAGAGETQYF.